These T cell receptor beta chains were read from a single sample in a study of blood T cell repertoires in COVID-19. Sequenced by immunoSEQ multiplex PCR; TCRdb stores in-frame clones only, minus some. Of about 200,000 clones listed, roughly 83% are singletons. Sample: peripheral blood. The receptor set was obtained from a woman aged 40-49 years with COVID-19, enrolled during active disease. Both conserved end residues are part of each CDR3. The order of the fields is J gene, V gene, clone size, D gene, CDR3 protein, CDR3 DNA. D genes are given only for firm matches. The size field is filled for only some rows; it gives once, few, many or a size class.

TRBJ2-7	TRBV19	.	.	CASRRTIGQTSYEQYF	TGTGCCAGTAGGCGTACCATAGGACAGACCTCCTACGAGCAGTACTTC
TRBJ1-1	TRBV29-1	.	.	CSVESVQNTEAFF	TGCAGCGTTGAGAGCGTTCAGAACACTGAAGCTTTCTTT
TRBJ1-1	TRBV12-3/TRBV12-4	.	TRBD1	CAGQGAVNTEAFF	TGTGCCGGGCAGGGGGCGGTGAACACTGAAGCTTTCTTT
TRBJ1-6	TRBV5-1	.	TRBD1	CASSQGQGARSPLHF	TGCGCCAGCAGCCAGGGTCAGGGGGCGCGATCACCCCTCCACTTT
TRBJ2-3	TRBV7-7	.	.	CASSLSGTDTQYF	TGTGCCAGCAGCTTAAGCGGTACAGATACGCAGTATTTT
TRBJ2-3	TRBV18	.	TRBD2	CASSPQAGVLTDTQYF	TGTGCCAGCTCACCACAGGCGGGGGTACTCACAGATACGCAGTATTTT
TRBJ2-7	TRBV6-2/TRBV6-3	few	TRBD2	CASSPLLRREGGEQYF	TGTGCCAGCAGTCCACTGCTCCGGCGGGAGGGTGGCGAGCAGTACTTC
TRBJ2-1	TRBV6-5	.	TRBD2	CASSYSASGVYNEQFF	TGTGCCAGCAGTTACTCGGCTAGCGGGGTTTACAATGAGCAGTTCTTC
TRBJ1-1	TRBV5-5	.	.	CASSPRHSTEAFF	TGTGCCAGCAGCCCGAGACACTCCACTGAAGCTTTCTTT
TRBJ1-5	TRBV2	once	.	CASSEQGIGNQPQHF	TGTGCCAGCAGTGAGCAGGGTATCGGCAATCAGCCCCAGCATTTT
TRBJ1-1	TRBV11-2	few	TRBD1	CASSSPRTGAEAFF	TGTGCCAGCAGCTCCCCCAGGACAGGGGCTGAAGCTTTCTTT
TRBJ1-5	TRBV19	.	.	CASSPRGEGYQPQHF	TGTGCCAGTAGTCCCCGGGGTGAGGGTTATCAGCCCCAGCATTTT
TRBJ2-5	TRBV7-8	.	TRBD1	CASRPDRGQTGLETQYF	TGTGCCAGCAGGCCCGACAGGGGACAAACGGGTTTGGAGACCCAGTACTTC
TRBJ1-2	TRBV5-4	.	TRBD1	CASRPDRGNYGYTF	TGTGCCAGCAGACCGGACAGGGGGAACTATGGCTACACCTTC
TRBJ2-5	TRBV11-1	.	.	CASSIRLQGGETQYF	TGTGCCAGCAGCATCCGGTTACAGGGAGGGGAGACCCAGTACTTC
TRBJ2-5	TRBV7-2	.	TRBD2	CASSTGLAGAETQYF	TGTGCCAGCAGCACGGGACTAGCGGGAGCGGAGACCCAGTACTTC
TRBJ1-1	TRBV6-6	.	TRBD1	CASSFLDRGDTEAFF	TGTGCCAGCAGTTTTCTAGACAGGGGGGACACTGAAGCTTTCTTT
TRBJ1-2	TRBV25-1	.	.	CASSLEIANYGYTF	TGTGCCAGCAGTTTGGAGATAGCTAACTATGGCTACACCTTC
TRBJ2-5	TRBV5-4	.	.	CASSLGTGALGKTQYF	TGTGCCAGCAGCTTGGGTACGGGAGCCTTGGGAAAGACCCAGTACTTC
TRBJ2-1	TRBV6-5	.	TRBD1	CASRTGGLNEQFF	TGTGCCAGCAGGACAGGGGGCTTAAATGAGCAGTTCTTC
TRBJ2-3	TRBV11-2	.	TRBD2	CASSLDPPGAGDTQYF	TGTGCCAGCAGCTTAGACCCCCCGGGAGCGGGGGATACGCAGTATTTT
TRBJ1-6	TRBV10-3	.	TRBD1	CAITPGTENSPLHF	TGTGCCATCACCCCCGGGACAGAAAATTCACCCCTCCACTTT
TRBJ1-1	TRBV30	once	.	CAWGVGASWANTEAFF	TGTGCCTGGGGGGTAGGGGCATCTTGGGCGAACACTGAAGCTTTCTTT
TRBJ2-7	TRBV7-8	.	.	CASSPPLTQPPYEQYF	TGTGCCAGCAGCCCCCCCCTGACACAACCTCCCTACGAGCAGTACTTC
TRBJ2-7	TRBV5-1	once	TRBD1	CASSPGQDAPYEQYF	TGCGCCAGCAGCCCAGGACAGGATGCCCCCTACGAGCAGTACTTC
TRBJ1-1	TRBV19	once	.	CASSINQVMNTEAFF	TGTGCCAGTAGTATCAACCAGGTTATGAACACTGAAGCTTTCTTT
TRBJ2-7	TRBV6-5	.	.	CASTGKGLPLGEQYF	TGTGCCAGCACGGGAAAGGGCCTACCTTTGGGGGAGCAGTACTTC
TRBJ1-2	TRBV4-2	.	.	CASSQGEQEFYGYTF	TGTGCCAGCAGCCAGGGTGAACAGGAGTTCTATGGCTACACCTTC
TRBJ1-6	TRBV15	.	.	CATSNPGLLNSPLHF	TGTGCCACCAGCAACCCAGGGCTACTCAATTCACCCCTCCACTTT
TRBJ1-3	TRBV6-2/TRBV6-3	.	.	CASSRTEAGNTIYF	TGTGCCAGCAGCCGGACAGAGGCTGGAAACACCATATATTTT
TRBJ2-5	TRBV5-8	.	TRBD2	CASSQRELAGAEGTQYF	TGTGCCAGCAGCCAACGGGAACTAGCGGGAGCCGAAGGGACCCAGTACTTC
TRBJ1-2	TRBV9	.	TRBD1	CASSPGQMVVEKMAKTF	TGTGCCAGCAGCCCGGGACAGATGGTGGTGGAGAAGATGGCTAAGACCTTC